This T cell receptor beta chain was found in a study of identical twins. The CDR3 is 12 amino acids. The V gene lost 10 bases and the J gene lost 2 bases, with 9 bases spanning the gap. The germline V gene encodes CDR1 SGHVS and CDR2 FNYEAQ. TCRdb re-called the 5' RACE reads through MiXCR, storing one row per CDR3 protein. Of about 530,000 distinct CDR3 sequences listed, 20% to 25% are singletons. The same data also contributed to another study, on yellow fever vaccine responses in identical twins.

This chain joins TRBV7-6 and TRBJ1-5; no definite D call. The origin of this receptor is a woman under 30 in good health. The sample was CD4+ T cells sorted from blood. In DNA, the CDR3 is TGTGCCACTGGGATTGGCAATCAGCCCCAGCATTTT. Its protein is CATGIGNQPQHF.